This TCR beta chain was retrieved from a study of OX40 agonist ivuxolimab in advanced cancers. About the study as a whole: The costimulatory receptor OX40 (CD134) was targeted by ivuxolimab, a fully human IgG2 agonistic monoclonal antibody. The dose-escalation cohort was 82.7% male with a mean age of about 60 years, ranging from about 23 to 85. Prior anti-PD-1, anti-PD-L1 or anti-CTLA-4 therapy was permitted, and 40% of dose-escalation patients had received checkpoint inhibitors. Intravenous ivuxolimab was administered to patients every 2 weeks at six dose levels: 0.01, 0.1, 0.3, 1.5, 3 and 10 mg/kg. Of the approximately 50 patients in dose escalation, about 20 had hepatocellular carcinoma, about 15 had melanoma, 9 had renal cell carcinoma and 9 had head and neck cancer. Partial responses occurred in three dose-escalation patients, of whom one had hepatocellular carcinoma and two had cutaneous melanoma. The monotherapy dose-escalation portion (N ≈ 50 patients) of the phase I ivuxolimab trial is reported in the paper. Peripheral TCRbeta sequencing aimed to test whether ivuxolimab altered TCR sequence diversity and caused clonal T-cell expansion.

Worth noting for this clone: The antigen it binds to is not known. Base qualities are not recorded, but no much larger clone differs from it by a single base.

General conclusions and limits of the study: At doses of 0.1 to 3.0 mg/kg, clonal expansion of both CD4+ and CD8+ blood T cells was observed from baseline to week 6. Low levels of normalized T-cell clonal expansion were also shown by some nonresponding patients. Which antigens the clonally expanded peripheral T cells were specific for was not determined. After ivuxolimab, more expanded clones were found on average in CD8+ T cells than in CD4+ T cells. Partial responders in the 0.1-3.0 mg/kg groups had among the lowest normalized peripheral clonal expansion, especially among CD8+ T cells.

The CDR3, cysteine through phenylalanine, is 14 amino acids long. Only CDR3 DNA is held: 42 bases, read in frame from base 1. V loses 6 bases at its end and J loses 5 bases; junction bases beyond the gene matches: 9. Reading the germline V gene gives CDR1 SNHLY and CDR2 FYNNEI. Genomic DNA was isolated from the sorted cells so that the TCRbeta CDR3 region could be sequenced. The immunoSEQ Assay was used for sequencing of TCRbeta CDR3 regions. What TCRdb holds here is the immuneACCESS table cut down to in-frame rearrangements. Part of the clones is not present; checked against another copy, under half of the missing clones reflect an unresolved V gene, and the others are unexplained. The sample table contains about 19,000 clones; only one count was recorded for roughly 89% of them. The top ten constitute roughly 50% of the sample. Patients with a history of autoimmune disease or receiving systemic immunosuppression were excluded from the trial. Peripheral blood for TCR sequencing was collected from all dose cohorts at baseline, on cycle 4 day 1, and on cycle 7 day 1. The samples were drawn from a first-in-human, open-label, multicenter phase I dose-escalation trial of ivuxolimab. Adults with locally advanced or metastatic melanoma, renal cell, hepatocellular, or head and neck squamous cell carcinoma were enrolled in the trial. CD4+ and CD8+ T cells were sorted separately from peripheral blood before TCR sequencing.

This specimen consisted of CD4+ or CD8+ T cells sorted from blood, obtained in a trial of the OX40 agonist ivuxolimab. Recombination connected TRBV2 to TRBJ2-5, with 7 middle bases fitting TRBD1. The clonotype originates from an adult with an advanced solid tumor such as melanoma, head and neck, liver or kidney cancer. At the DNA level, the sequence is TGTGCCAGCAGACCCGACAGGGCTCGGGAGACCCAGTACTTC. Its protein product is CASRPDRARETQYF.